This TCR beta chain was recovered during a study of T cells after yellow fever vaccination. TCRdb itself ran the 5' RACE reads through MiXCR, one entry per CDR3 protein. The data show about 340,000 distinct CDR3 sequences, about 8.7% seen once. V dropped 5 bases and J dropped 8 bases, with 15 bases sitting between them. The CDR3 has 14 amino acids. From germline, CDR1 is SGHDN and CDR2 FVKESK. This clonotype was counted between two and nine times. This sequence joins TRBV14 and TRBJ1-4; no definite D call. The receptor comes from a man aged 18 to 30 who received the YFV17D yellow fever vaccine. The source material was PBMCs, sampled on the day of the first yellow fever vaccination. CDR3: CASSKSRANEKLFF. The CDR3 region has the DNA TGTGCCAGCAGCAAATCCCGAGCGAACGAAAAACTGTTTTTT.